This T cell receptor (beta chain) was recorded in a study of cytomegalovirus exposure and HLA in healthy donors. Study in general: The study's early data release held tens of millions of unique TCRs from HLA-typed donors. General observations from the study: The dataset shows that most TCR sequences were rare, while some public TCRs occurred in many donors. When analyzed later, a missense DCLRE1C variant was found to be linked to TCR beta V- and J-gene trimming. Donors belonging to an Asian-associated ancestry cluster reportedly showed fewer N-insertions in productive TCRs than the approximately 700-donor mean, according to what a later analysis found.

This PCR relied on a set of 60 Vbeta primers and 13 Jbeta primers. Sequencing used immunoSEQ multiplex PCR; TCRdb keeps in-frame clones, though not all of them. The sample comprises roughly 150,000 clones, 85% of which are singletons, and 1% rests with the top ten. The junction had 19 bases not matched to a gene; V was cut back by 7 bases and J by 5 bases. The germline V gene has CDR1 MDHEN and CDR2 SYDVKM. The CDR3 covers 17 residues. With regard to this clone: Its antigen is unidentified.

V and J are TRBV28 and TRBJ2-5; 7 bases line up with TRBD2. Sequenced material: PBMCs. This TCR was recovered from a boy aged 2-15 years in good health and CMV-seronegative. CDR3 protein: CASMEHDGGSGTETQYF. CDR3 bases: TGTGCCAGCATGGAACACGACGGGGGAAGCGGGACGGAGACCCAGTACTTC.